What follows are 20 T cell receptor beta chains derived from one specimen sequenced in a study of T cells in localized non-small cell lung cancer. TCRdb keeps only in-frame clones here, not all; method: immunoSEQ multiplex PCR. The sample shows 70,000 to 100,000 clones, more than 75% of them seen only once. Sequenced here: PBMCs, sampled before any cancer treatment. The receptors were sampled from a woman aged 40-69 years with stage II squamous cell lung carcinoma.

A remark on this clone: Other DNA sequences in the sample encode the same CDR3. This chain connects TRBV5-1 to TRBJ2-1; D remains ambiguous. The CDR3 extends over 14 amino acids. Germline loops: CDR1 SGHRS, CDR2 YFSETQ. V lost 2 bases, J lost 6 bases, and 12 bases lay in between. The CDR3 coding sequence is TGCGCCAGCAGCTTAGCCGGAGTGGGCAATGAGCAGTTCTTC. Translation gives CASSLAGVGNEQFF.

The CDR3 DNA sequence: TGTGCCACCAGCAGAGGGGTGGTGGGGTCACCCCTCCACTTT. It specifies CATSRGVVGSPLHF. This rearrangement joins TRBV15 to TRBJ1-6, with D unresolved. In germline, CDR1 is LNHNV, CDR2 YYDKDF (reference sequence). Trimming pared 1 base from V and 10 bases from J, leaving 11 bases between. This CDR3 spans 14 amino acids.

This clone was found a few times. V gene TRBV18 combines with J gene TRBJ1-1; D is unclear. Trimming shortened V by 2 bases and J by 5 bases, and 9 bases separated the two germline ends. The CDR3 loop spans 13 amino acids. Germline V lookup: CDR1 KGHSH, CDR2 LQKENI. CDR3 loop: CASSPGMGTEAFF. CDR3 DNA: TGTGCCAGCTCACCAGGGATGGGGACTGAAGCTTTCTTT.

V gene TRBV2 combines with J gene TRBJ1-1; D gene ambiguous. CDR3 length: 13 amino acids. Germline loops: CDR1 SNHLY, CDR2 FYNNEI. V was pared by 7 bases and J by 2 bases, with 11 bases between. For the CDR3, the DNA is TGTGCCAGCAACGGCGACCAAAACACTGAAGCTTTCTTT. It translates to CASNGDQNTEAFF.

The J gene is TRBJ2-5, the V gene TRBV14; D unclear. The CDR3 loop spans 16 amino acids. Germline CDR1 and CDR2: SGHDN and FVKESK. V lost 0 bases to trimming and J lost 4 bases, with 15 bases between them. CDR3 loop: CASSQDLGVAGETQYF. The DNA for the CDR3 is TGTGCCAGCAGCCAAGATCTTGGGGTAGCCGGAGAGACCCAGTACTTC.

The DNA of the CDR3 is TGTGCCAGCAACGGAAAAACGGGACGGGGAAGAAATGAAAAACTGTTTTTT. Amino acids: CASNGKTGRGRNEKLFF. The V gene is TRBV28, the J gene TRBJ1-4; tentative D call: TRBD1 (5 bases). This CDR3 region has 17 residues. Germline V lookup: CDR1 MDHEN, CDR2 SYDVKM. Trimming left V 7 bases short and J 5 bases short, with 23 bases between.

This clone was found a few times. This chain uses TRBV10-3 with TRBJ2-2; D gene ambiguous. Trimming removed 7 bases at V and 5 bases at J, with 11 bases between. The CDR3 is 13 amino acids. Germline values: CDR1 ENHRY, CDR2 SYGVKD. The CDR3 spells CAITPDGTGELFF. For the CDR3, the DNA is TGTGCCATCACCCCCGACGGGACCGGGGAGCTGTTTTTT.

A single count supports this clone. The chain carries TRBV29-1 and TRBJ1-2; no clear D gene. Germline CDR1 is SQVTM and CDR2 is ANQGSEA. Trimming stripped 2 bases from V and 8 bases from J, with 9 bases between. The CDR3 sequence is 11 residues long. The CDR3 sequence: CSVELGRGYTF. The CDR3 DNA reads TGCAGCGTTGAACTTGGGAGAGGCTACACCTTC.

The chain combines TRBV18 with TRBJ2-1; 10 bases map to TRBD1. V lost 4 bases and J lost 12; bases outside the gene matches: 12. Germline assignment: CDR1 KGHSH and CDR2 LQKENI. The CDR3 loop spans 15 amino acids. CDR3 nucleotides: TGTGCCAGCTCACTTACCGGGACAGGGGACATAGGGCAGTTCTTC. Protein product: CASSLTGTGDIGQFF.

The V call is TRBV6-5, the J call TRBJ2-7; 7 bases are shared with TRBD1. Germline CDR1 is MNHEY and CDR2 is SVGAGI. V was clipped by 7 bases and J by 6 bases; unmatched bases: 3. The CDR3 has 11 amino acids. CDR3 sequence (DNA): TGTGCCAGCACCGACAGGGCCGAGCAGTACTTC. It codes for CASTDRAEQYF.

The rearrangement uses TRBV4-1 and TRBJ2-7; 8 bases are a match to TRBD1. Germline CDR1 reads MGHRA; CDR2 reads YSYEKL. Trimming at V came to 3 bases and at J to 3 bases, leaving 7 bases not matched to a gene. The CDR3 length is 15 residues. CDR3 protein: CASSHPGQARYEQYF. The CDR3 bases are TGCGCCAGCAGCCACCCGGGACAGGCCCGCTACGAGCAGTACTTC.

The J gene is TRBJ1-2, the V gene TRBV30, with 8 positions matching TRBD1. J gave up 4 bases and V 4 bases, and 8 bases lay outside the gene matches. Germline V CDR1 and CDR2: GTSNPN, SVGIG (reference sequence). The CDR3 contains 14 residues. CDR3 protein: CAWTRQGLTYGYTF. In nucleotides, the CDR3 is TGTGCCTGGACCCGACAGGGGCTCACCTATGGCTACACCTTC.

The chain is built from TRBV27 and TRBJ1-2, with D possibly matching TRBD1 (6 bases). Germline values: CDR1 MNHEY, CDR2 SMNVEV (reference sequence). Trimming took 0 bases from V and 5 from J, leaving 16 bases between them. The CDR3 sequence is 16 residues long. The CDR3, as DNA: TGTGCCAGCAGTTTATCCCGGACAGCGTCGGGTTATGGCTACACCTTC. Translated, it gives CASSLSRTASGYGYTF.

This clone was found a few times. The chain uses TRBV5-1 and TRBJ1-2; TRBD1 matches 8 bases. This CDR3 has 14 amino acids. The trim removed 4 bases at V and 2 bases at J, leaving 4 bases unmatched. Germline CDR1 is SGHRS and CDR2 is YFSETQ. CDR3 amino acids: CASSQGQGNYGYTF. DNA of the CDR3: TGCGCCAGCAGCCAAGGACAGGGAAACTATGGCTACACCTTC.

The chain uses TRBV6-1 and TRBJ1-5; possible D gene TRBD1, 5 bases. CDR1 and CDR2 from the germline V gene are MNHNS and SASEGT. CDR3 length equals 15 residues. Deletions cut 6 bases from V and 0 bases from J, with 12 bases between. The chain's CDR3 is CASRQGRASNQPQHF. CDR3 DNA sequence: TGTGCCAGCAGGCAGGGACGGGCTAGCAATCAGCCCCAGCATTTT.

This chain links TRBV5-6 with TRBJ2-6; D not resolved. Germline-derived CDR1 and CDR2 are SGHDT and YYEEEE. With 0 bases removed from V and 4 bases from J, the gap between germline ends came to 11 bases. This CDR3 contains 16 residues. The CDR3 region is CASSLVGETGANVLTF. Written as DNA, the CDR3 is TGTGCCAGCAGCTTGGTTGGGGAAACCGGGGCCAACGTCCTGACTTTC.

The rearrangement uses TRBV5-8 and TRBJ1-1, with a possible D match to TRBD1 (5 bases). CDR3 length: 11 amino acids. Trimming shortened V by 4 bases and J by 7 bases, and 8 bases separated the two germline ends. Germline lookup yields CDR1 SGHTS and CDR2 YDEGEE. CDR3 residues: CASSRGFEAFF. The CDR3 DNA follows: TGTGCCAGCAGCCGGGGGTTTGAAGCTTTCTTT.

This chain links TRBV7-2 with TRBJ2-7; 8 bases are shared with TRBD1. The junction had 6 bases not matched to a gene; V was cut back by 5 bases and J by 0 bases. Germline CDR1 reads SGHTA; CDR2 reads FQGNSA. The CDR3 has 15 amino acids. This CDR3 reads CASSLRTGLSYEQYF. The CDR3, as DNA: TGTGCCAGCAGCCTCCGGACAGGGCTCTCCTACGAGCAGTACTTC.

The rearrangement uses TRBV15 and TRBJ2-3; D is ambiguous. The CDR3 has 14 residues. V shed 2 bases and J shed 2 bases, with 8 bases lying between them. Germline loops: CDR1 LNHNV, CDR2 YYDKDF (reference sequence). The CDR3 sequence: CATSRSRNTDTQYF. The CDR3 DNA reads TGTGCCACCAGCAGATCGAGAAACACAGATACGCAGTATTTT.

The chain combines TRBV9 with TRBJ2-1; the match to TRBD1 covers 8 bases. With V trimmed by 3 bases and J by 0 bases, 5 bases remained unmatched. Germline assignment: CDR1 SGDLS and CDR2 YYNGEE. The CDR3 is made up of 16 amino acids. In DNA form, the CDR3 reads TGTGCCAGCAGCGGTAGACAGGGGAGCTCCTACAATGAGCAGTTCTTC. Protein: CASSGRQGSSYNEQFF.